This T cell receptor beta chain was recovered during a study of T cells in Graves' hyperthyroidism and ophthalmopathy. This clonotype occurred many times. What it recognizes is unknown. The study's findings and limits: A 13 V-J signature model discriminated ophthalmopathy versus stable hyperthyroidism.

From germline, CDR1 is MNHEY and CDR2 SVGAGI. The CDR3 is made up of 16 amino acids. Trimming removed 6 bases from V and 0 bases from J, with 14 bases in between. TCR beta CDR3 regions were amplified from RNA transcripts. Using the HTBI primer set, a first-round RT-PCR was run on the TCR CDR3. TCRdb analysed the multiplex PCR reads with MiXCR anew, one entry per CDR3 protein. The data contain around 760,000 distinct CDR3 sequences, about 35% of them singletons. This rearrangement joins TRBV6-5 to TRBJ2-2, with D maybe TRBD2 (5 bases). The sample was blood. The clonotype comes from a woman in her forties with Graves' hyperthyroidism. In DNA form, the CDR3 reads TGTGCCAGCAGCCGGGTGCGGGTTTCGAACACCGGGGAGCTGTTTTTT. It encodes CASSRVRVSNTGELFF.